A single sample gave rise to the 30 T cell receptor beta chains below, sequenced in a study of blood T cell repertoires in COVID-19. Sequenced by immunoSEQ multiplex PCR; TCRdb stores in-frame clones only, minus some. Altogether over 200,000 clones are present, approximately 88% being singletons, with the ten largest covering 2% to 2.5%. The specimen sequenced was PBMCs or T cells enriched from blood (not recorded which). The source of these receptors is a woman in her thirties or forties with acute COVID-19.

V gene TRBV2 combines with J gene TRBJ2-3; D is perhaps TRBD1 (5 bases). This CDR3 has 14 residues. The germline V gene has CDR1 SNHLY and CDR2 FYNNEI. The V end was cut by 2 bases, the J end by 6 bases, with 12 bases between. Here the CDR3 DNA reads TGTGCCAGCAGTGAAAGGGGTAGGACCGATACGCAGTATTTT. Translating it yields CASSERGRTDTQYF.

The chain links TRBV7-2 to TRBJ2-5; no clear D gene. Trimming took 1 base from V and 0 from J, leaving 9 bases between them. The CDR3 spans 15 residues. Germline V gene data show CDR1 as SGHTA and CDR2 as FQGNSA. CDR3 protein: CASSLGSANQETQYF. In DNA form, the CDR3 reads TGTGCCAGCAGCTTAGGAAGCGCCAACCAAGAGACCCAGTACTTC.

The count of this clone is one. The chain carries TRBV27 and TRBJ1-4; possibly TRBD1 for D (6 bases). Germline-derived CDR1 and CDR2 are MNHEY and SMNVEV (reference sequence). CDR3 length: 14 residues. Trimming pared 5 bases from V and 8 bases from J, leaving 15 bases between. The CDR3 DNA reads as TGTGCCAGCAGTCAACAGGGTCAACGCGAAAAACTGTTTTTT. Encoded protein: CASSQQGQREKLFF.

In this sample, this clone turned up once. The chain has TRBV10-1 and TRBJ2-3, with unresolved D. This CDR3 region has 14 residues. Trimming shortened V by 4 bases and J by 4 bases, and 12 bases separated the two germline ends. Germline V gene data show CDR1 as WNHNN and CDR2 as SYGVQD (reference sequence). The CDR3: CASSVRRAPDTQYF. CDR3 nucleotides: TGCGCCAGCAGTGTTCGACGAGCGCCAGATACGCAGTATTTT.

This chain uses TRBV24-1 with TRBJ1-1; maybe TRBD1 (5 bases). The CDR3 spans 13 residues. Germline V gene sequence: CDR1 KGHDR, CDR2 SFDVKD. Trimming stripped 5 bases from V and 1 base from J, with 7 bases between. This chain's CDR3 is CATSVGGNTEAFF. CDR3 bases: TGTGCCACCAGTGTGGGGGGGAACACTGAAGCTTTCTTT.

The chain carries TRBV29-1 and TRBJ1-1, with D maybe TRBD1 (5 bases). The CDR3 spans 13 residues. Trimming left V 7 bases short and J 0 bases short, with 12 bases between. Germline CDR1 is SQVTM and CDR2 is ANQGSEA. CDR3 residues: CSAARGMNTEAFF. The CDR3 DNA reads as TGCAGCGCTGCTCGGGGGATGAACACTGAAGCTTTCTTT.

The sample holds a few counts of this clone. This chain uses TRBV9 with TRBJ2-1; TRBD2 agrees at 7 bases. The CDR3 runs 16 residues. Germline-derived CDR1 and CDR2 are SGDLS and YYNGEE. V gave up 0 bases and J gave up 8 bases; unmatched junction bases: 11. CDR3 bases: TGTGCCAGCAGCGTAGCTAGCGGACGGATAGTGGATGAGCAGTTCTTC. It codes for CASSVASGRIVDEQFF.

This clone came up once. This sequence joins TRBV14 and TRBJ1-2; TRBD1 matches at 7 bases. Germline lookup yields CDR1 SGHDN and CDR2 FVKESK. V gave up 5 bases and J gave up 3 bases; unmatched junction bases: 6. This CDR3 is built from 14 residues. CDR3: CASSGTAFYYGYTF. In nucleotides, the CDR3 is TGTGCCAGCAGCGGGACAGCTTTTTACTATGGCTACACCTTC.

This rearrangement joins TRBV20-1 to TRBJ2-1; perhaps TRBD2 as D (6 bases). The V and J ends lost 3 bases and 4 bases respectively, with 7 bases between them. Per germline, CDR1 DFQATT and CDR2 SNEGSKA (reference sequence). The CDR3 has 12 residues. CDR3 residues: CSASSGYNEQFF. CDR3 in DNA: TGCAGTGCTAGTAGCGGATACAATGAGCAGTTCTTC.

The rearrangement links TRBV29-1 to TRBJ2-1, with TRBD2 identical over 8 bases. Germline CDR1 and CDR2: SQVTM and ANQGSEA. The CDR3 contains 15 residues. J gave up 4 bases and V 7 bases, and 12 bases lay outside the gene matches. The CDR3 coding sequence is TGCAGCGCACAGGGTTCGGGAGGGGGTTACAATGAGCAGTTCTTC. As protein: CSAQGSGGGYNEQFF.

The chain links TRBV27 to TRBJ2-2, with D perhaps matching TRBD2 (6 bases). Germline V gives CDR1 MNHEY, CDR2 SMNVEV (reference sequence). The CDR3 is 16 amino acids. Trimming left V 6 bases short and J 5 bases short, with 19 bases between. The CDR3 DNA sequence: TGTGCCAGCAGCCTTAACGCGGGAAGAAGGACCGGGGAGCTGTTTTTT. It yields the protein CASSLNAGRRTGELFF.

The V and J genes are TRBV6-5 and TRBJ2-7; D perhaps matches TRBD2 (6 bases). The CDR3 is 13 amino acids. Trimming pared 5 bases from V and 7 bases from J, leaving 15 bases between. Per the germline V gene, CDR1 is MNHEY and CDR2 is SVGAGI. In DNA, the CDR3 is TGTGCCAGCAGTCCCCGGAGGGCTGATGAGCAGTACTTC. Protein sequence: CASSPRRADEQYF.

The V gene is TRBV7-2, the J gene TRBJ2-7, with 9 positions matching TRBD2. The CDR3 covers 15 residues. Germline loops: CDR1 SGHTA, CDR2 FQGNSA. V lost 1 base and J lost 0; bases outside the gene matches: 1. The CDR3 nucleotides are TGTGCCAGCAGCTTAGGGACTAGCGCCTCCTACGAGCAGTACGTC. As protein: CASSLGTSASYEQYV.

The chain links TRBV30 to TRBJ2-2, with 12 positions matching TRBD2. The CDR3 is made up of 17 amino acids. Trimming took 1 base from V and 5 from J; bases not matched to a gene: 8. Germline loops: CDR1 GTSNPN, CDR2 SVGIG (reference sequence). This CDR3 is CAWSGSGTSGPTGELFF. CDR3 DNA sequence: TGTGCCTGGAGTGGTTCCGGGACTAGCGGGCCTACCGGGGAGCTGTTTTTT.

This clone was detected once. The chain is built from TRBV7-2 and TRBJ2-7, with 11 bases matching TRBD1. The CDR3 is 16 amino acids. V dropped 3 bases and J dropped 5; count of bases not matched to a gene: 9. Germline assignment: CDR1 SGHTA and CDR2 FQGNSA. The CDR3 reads CASSFHPGQGVDEQYF. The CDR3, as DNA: TGTGCCAGCAGCTTTCATCCGGGACAGGGGGTCGACGAGCAGTACTTC.

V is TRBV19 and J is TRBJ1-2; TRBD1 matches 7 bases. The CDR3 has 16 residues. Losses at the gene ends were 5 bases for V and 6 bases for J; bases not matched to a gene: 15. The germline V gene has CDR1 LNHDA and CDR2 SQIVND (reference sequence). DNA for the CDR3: TGTGCCAGTAGTGCGGGGACAGTAGTACAGGGGCATGGCTACACCTTC. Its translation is CASSAGTVVQGHGYTF.

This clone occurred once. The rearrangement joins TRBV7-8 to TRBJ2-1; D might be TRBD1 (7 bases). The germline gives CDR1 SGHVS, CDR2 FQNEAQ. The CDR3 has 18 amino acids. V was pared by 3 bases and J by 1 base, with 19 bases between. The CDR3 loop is CASSFRGGSGGSYNEQFF. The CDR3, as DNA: TGTGCCAGCAGCTTCCGGGGCGGGTCAGGGGGGTCCTACAATGAGCAGTTCTTC.

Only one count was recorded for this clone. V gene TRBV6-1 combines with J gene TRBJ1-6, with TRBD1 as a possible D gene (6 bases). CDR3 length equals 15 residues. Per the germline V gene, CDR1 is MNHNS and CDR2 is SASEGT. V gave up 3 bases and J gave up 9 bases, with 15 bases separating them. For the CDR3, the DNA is TGTGCCAGCAGTGACGTTGGGGGCGGCGGTTCACCCCTCCACTTT. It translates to CASSDVGGGGSPLHF.

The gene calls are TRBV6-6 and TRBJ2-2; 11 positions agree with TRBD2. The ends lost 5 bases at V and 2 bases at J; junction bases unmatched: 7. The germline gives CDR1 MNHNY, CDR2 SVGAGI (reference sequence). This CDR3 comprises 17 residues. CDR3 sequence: CASSRNSGRANTGELFF. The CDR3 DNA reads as TGTGCCAGCAGTCGTAATAGCGGGAGGGCTAACACCGGGGAGCTGTTTTTT.

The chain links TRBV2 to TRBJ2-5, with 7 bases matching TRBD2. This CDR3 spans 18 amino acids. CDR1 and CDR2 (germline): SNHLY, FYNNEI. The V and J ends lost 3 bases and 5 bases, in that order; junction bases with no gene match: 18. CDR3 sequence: CASSEGGLGGSRRETQYF. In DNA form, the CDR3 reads TGTGCCAGCAGTGAGGGGGGGTTAGGCGGGAGTCGGCGTGAGACCCAGTACTTC.

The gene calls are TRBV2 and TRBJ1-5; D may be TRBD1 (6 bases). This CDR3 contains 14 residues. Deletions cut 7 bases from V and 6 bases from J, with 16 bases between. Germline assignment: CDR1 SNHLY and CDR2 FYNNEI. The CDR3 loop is CASNKEQGGQPQHF. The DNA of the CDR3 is TGTGCCAGCAATAAGGAACAGGGCGGTCAGCCCCAGCATTTT.

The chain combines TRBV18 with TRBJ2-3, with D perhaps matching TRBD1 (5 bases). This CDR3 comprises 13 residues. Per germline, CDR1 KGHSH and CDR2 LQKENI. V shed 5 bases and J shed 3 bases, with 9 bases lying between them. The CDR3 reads CASSTGPTDTQYF. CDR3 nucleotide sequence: TGTGCCAGCTCAACAGGACCGACAGATACGCAGTATTTT. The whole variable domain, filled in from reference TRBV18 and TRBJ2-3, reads NAGVMQNPRHLVRRRGQEARLRCSPMKGHSHVYWYRQLPEEGLKFMVYLQKENIIDESGMPKERFSAEFPKEGPSILRIQQVVRGDSAAYFCASSTGPTDTQYFGPGTRLTVL.

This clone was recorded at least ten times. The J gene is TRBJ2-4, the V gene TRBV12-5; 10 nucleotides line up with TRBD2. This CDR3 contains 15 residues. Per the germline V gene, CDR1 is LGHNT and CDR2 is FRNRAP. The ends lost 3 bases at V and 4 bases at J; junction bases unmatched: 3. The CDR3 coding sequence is TGTGCTAGTGGTTTAGGACTAGCGGAAAAAAACATTCAGTACTTC. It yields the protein CASGLGLAEKNIQYF.

The CDR3 is CASSLLSGGREKLFF. The CDR3 DNA follows: TGTGCCAGCAGTTTATTAAGCGGGGGGCGAGAAAAACTGTTTTTT. The chain employs TRBV28 and TRBJ1-4; possible D gene TRBD1, 6 bases. V was shortened by 1 base and J by 8 bases, with 14 bases between the two germline ends. Germline CDR1 MDHEN, CDR2 SYDVKM. The CDR3 covers 15 residues.

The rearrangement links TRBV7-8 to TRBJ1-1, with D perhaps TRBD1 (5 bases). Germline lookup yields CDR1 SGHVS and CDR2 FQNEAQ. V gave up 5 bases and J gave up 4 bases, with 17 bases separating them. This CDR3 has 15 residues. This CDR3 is CASSQRAGLGTEAFF. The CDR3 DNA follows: TGTGCCAGCAGCCAAAGAGCAGGGTTAGGCACTGAAGCTTTCTTT.

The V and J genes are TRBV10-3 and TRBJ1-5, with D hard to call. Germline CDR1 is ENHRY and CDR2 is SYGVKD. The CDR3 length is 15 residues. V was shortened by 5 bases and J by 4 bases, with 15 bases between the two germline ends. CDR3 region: CAISPRGGINQPQHF. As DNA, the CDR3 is TGTGCCATCAGTCCCCGGGGAGGGATTAATCAGCCCCAGCATTTT.

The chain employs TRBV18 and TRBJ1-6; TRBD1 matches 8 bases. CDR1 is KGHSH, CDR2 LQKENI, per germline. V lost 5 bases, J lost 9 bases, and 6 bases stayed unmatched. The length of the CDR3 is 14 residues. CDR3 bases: TGTGCCAGCTCAGGGGACAGGATTGCTTCACCCCTCCACTTT. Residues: CASSGDRIASPLHF.

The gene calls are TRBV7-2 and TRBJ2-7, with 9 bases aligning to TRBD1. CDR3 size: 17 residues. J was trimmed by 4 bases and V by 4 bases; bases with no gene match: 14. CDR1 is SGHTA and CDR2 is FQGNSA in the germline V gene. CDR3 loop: CASSYIVPGTGKYEQYF. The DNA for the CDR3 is TGTGCCAGCAGCTATATAGTCCCCGGGACAGGGAAGTACGAGCAGTACTTC.

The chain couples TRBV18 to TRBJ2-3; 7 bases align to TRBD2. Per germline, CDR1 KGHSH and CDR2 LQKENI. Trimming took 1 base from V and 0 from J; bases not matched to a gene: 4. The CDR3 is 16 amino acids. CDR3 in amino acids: CASSPLSSGSTDTQYF. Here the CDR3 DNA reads TGTGCCAGCTCACCACTTTCTAGCGGTAGCACAGATACGCAGTATTTT. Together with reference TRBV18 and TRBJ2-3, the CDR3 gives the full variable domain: NAGVMQNPRHLVRRRGQEARLRCSPMKGHSHVYWYRQLPEEGLKFMVYLQKENIIDESGMPKERFSAEFPKEGPSILRIQQVVRGDSAAYFCASSPLSSGSTDTQYFGPGTRLTVL.

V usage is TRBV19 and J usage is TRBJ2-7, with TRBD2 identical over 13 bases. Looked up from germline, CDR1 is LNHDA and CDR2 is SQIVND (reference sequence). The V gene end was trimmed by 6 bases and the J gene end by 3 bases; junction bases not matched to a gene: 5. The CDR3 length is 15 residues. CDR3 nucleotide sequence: TGTGCCAGTAGGGGACTAGCGGGGACAGACTACGAGCAGTACTTC. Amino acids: CASRGLAGTDYEQYF.